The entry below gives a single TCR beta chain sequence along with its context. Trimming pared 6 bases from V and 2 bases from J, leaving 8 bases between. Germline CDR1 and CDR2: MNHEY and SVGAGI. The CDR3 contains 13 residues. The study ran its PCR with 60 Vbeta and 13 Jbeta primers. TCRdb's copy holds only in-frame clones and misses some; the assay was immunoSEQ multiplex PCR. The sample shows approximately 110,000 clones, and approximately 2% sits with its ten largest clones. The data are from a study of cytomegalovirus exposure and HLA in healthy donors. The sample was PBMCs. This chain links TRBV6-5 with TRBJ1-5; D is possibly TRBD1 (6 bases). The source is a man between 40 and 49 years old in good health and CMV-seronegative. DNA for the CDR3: TGTGCCAGCAGCCCAGGGGGCAATCAGCCCCAGCATTTT. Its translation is CASSPGGNQPQHF.